A selection of T cell receptor beta chains follows, all from one sample in a study of graft-versus-host responses after intestinal transplantation. Profiling relied on immunoSEQ multiplex PCR, and the TCRdb table lists in-frame clones only, not all of them. The data hold 90,000 to 130,000 clones, with around 93% observed a single time. Antigen specificity for these receptors is unknown. Sequenced material: unstimulated CD8+ T cells sorted from spleen or lymph node cells, taken before intestinal transplant. The origin of the receptors is a human donor who received an intestinal transplant. CDR3s include the opening cysteine and the closing phenylalanine or tryptophan. D genes are given only for firm matches. For some rows the clone size is stated as once, few or many, or as a class when expanded; others skip it.

V: TRBV10-3; size: .; D: .; J: TRBJ1-3; CDR3: CAISESKWSGNTIYF; DNA: TGTGCCATCAGTGAGTCGAAGTGGAGCGGAAACACCATATATTTT
V: TRBV7-6; size: .; D: .; J: TRBJ2-1; CDR3: CASSLVRGEGRSYNEQFF; DNA: TGTGCCAGCAGCTTAGTGAGGGGCGAAGGCCGCTCCTACAATGAGCAGTTCTTC
V: TRBV27; size: .; D: TRBD1; J: TRBJ2-1; CDR3: CASSLIGTGETEQFF; DNA: TGTGCCAGCAGTTTAATAGGGACAGGGGAGACTGAGCAGTTCTTC
V: TRBV16; size: .; D: TRBD1; J: TRBJ1-1; CDR3: CASSQSGTGGTEAFF; DNA: TGTGCCAGCAGCCAATCGGGGACAGGGGGCACTGAAGCTTTCTTT
V: TRBV28; size: .; D: TRBD1; J: TRBJ1-5; CDR3: CASSLIGTGAFGPQHF; DNA: TGTGCCAGCAGTTTAATCGGGACAGGGGCTTTCGGGCCCCAGCATTTT
V: TRBV7-6; size: .; D: TRBD2; J: TRBJ2-3; CDR3: CASSLGLAAGTDTQYF; DNA: TGTGCCAGCAGCTTAGGACTAGCTGCCGGCACAGATACGCAGTATTTT
V: TRBV9; size: .; D: .; J: TRBJ2-1; CDR3: CASSVSGSGNNEQFF; DNA: TGTGCCAGCAGCGTAAGTGGTAGCGGAAACAATGAGCAGTTCTTC
V: TRBV28; size: .; D: TRBD2; J: TRBJ2-7; CDR3: CASSLGLATYEQYF; DNA: TGTGCCAGCAGTTTGGGACTAGCTACCTACGAGCAGTACTTC
V: TRBV29-1; size: .; D: .; J: TRBJ2-2; CDR3: CSVDVWGGELFF; DNA: TGCAGCGTTGACGTCTGGGGCGGGGAGCTGTTTTTT
V: TRBV5-5; size: .; D: .; J: TRBJ2-7; CDR3: CASSFGTSLLEQYF; DNA: TGTGCCAGCAGCTTCGGGACGTCCTTGCTCGAGCAGTACTTC
V: TRBV9; size: .; D: TRBD1; J: TRBJ1-2; CDR3: CASSVGDSPHGYTF; DNA: TGTGCCAGCAGCGTAGGGGACAGTCCCCATGGCTACACCTTC
V: TRBV4-1; size: few; D: .; J: TRBJ1-1; CDR3: CASSQRSGTEAFF; DNA: TGCGCCAGCAGCCAAAGGTCCGGGACTGAAGCTTTCTTT
V: TRBV2; size: .; D: .; J: TRBJ2-1; CDR3: CASSEGPGWNEQFF; DNA: TGTGCCAGCAGTGAAGGTCCCGGATGGAATGAGCAGTTCTTC
V: TRBV27; size: .; D: .; J: TRBJ2-1; CDR3: CASSEMGGARSEQFF; DNA: TGTGCCAGCAGTGAGATGGGGGGGGCGCGAAGTGAGCAGTTCTTC
V: TRBV7-9; size: once; D: TRBD1; J: TRBJ1-2; CDR3: CATKDRNPYGYTF; DNA: TGTGCCACCAAGGACAGGAATCCGTATGGCTACACCTTC
V: TRBV27; size: once; D: .; J: TRBJ1-2; CDR3: CASSLSMAAYGYTF; DNA: TGTGCCAGCAGTTTATCGATGGCCGCCTATGGCTACACCTTC
V: TRBV27; size: .; D: .; J: TRBJ2-1; CDR3: CASSFIPQLYNEQFF; DNA: TGTGCCAGCAGTTTTATCCCCCAATTATACAATGAGCAGTTCTTC
V: TRBV11-2; size: .; D: TRBD1; J: TRBJ2-1; CDR3: CASSSYRDRAYNEQFF; DNA: TGTGCCAGCAGTTCTTACCGGGACAGGGCCTACAATGAGCAGTTCTTC
V: TRBV28; size: .; D: .; J: TRBJ2-3; CDR3: CASSLRMGTDTQYF; DNA: TGTGCCAGCAGTTTACGTATGGGCACAGATACGCAGTATTTT
V: TRBV30; size: .; D: TRBD1; J: TRBJ1-2; CDR3: CAWSLAGGDYGYTF; DNA: TGTGCCTGGAGTCTGGCAGGGGGCGACTATGGCTACACCTTC
V: TRBV5-1; size: .; D: .; J: TRBJ2-5; CDR3: CASSLHHREGGETQYF; DNA: TGCGCCAGCAGCTTGCATCACAGGGAGGGAGGGGAGACCCAGTACTTC
V: TRBV6-5; size: .; D: .; J: TRBJ1-3; CDR3: CASSGLDNSGNTIYF; DNA: TGTGCCAGCAGTGGGTTGGACAACTCTGGAAACACCATATATTTT
V: TRBV30; size: .; D: .; J: TRBJ2-1; CDR3: CAWDSGPYNEQFF; DNA: TGTGCCTGGGATAGCGGACCCTACAATGAGCAGTTCTTC
V: TRBV5-4; size: .; D: .; J: TRBJ2-5; CDR3: CASSLVGVSPETQYF; DNA: TGTGCCAGCAGCTTGGTGGGAGTATCCCCAGAGACCCAGTACTTC
V: TRBV6-6; size: .; D: TRBD1; J: TRBJ2-2; CDR3: CASSVGTGGAGELFF; DNA: TGTGCCAGCAGTGTTGGGACAGGGGGGGCCGGGGAGCTGTTTTTT
V: TRBV7-2; size: .; D: TRBD1; J: TRBJ1-2; CDR3: CASSQQQGGNYGYTF; DNA: TGTGCCAGCAGCCAACAACAGGGGGGGAACTATGGCTACACCTTC
V: TRBV7-9; size: .; D: .; J: TRBJ2-7; CDR3: CASSLVQASYEQYF; DNA: TGTGCCAGCAGCTTAGTACAAGCCTCCTACGAGCAGTACTTC
V: TRBV6-4; size: few; D: .; J: TRBJ2-7; CDR3: CASSGFDGITVYEQYF; DNA: TGTGCCAGCAGTGGGTTTGACGGGATTACAGTCTACGAGCAGTACTTC
V: TRBV9; size: .; D: TRBD2; J: TRBJ2-7; CDR3: CASSVDLAGEQYF; DNA: TGTGCCAGCAGCGTAGATCTAGCGGGCGAGCAGTACTTC
V: TRBV9; size: .; D: .; J: TRBJ2-1; CDR3: CASSVANSEQFF; DNA: TGTGCCAGCAGCGTAGCTAATAGTGAGCAGTTCTTC
V: TRBV5-1; size: .; D: TRBD1; J: TRBJ2-7; CDR3: CASSEWTGVSYEQYF; DNA: TGCGCCAGCAGCGAATGGACAGGGGTATCCTACGAGCAGTACTTC
V: TRBV15; size: .; D: TRBD2; J: TRBJ2-1; CDR3: CATSRQTSGRAGEQFF; DNA: TGTGCCACCAGCAGGCAGACTAGCGGGAGGGCAGGGGAGCAGTTCTTC
V: TRBV5-8; size: .; D: TRBD1; J: TRBJ1-1; CDR3: CASSLAWTGGMLNTEAFF; DNA: TGTGCCAGCAGCTTGGCCTGGACAGGGGGCATGCTGAACACTGAAGCTTTCTTT
V: TRBV6-5; size: .; D: .; J: TRBJ2-1; CDR3: CASSYLPYNEQFF; DNA: TGTGCCAGCAGCTACCTCCCCTACAATGAGCAGTTCTTC
V: TRBV5-1; size: .; D: TRBD2; J: TRBJ2-3; CDR3: CASSLEIAGSTDTQYF; DNA: TGCGCCAGCAGCTTGGAGATAGCGGGGAGCACAGATACGCAGTATTTT
V: TRBV2; size: once; D: .; J: TRBJ2-7; CDR3: CASSEGPSYEQYF; DNA: TGTGCCAGCAGTGAAGGTCCCTCCTACGAGCAGTACTTC
V: TRBV9; size: .; D: .; J: TRBJ2-3; CDR3: CASSATPPSTDTQYF; DNA: TGTGCCAGCAGCGCGACTCCTCCTAGCACAGATACGCAGTATTTT
V: TRBV5-6; size: .; D: TRBD2; J: TRBJ2-3; CDR3: CASSLTSGSTDTQYF; DNA: TGTGCCAGCAGCTTGACTAGCGGGAGCACAGATACGCAGTATTTT
V: TRBV5-6; size: .; D: TRBD2; J: TRBJ2-5; CDR3: CASSSRGDFWETQYF; DNA: TGTGCCAGCAGCTCACGGGGGGACTTCTGGGAGACCCAGTACTTC
V: TRBV9; size: .; D: .; J: TRBJ2-3; CDR3: CASSVRTDTQYF; DNA: TGTGCCAGCAGCGTTCGCACAGATACGCAGTATTTT
V: TRBV21-1; size: .; D: .; J: TRBJ2-3; CDR3: CASSKALGGGSDTDTQYF; DNA: TGTGCCAGCAGCAAAGCGCTCGGAGGGGGCTCGGACACAGATACGCAGTATTTT
V: TRBV7-9; size: once; D: TRBD2; J: TRBJ2-7; CDR3: CASSEGTSGRSHEQYF; DNA: TGTGCCAGCAGCGAAGGGACTAGCGGGAGGTCCCACGAGCAGTACTTC
V: TRBV7-7; size: once; D: .; J: TRBJ2-7; CDR3: CASSPALSSYEQYF; DNA: TGTGCTAGCAGCCCCGCCCTGAGCTCCTACGAGCAGTATTTC
V: TRBV7-9; size: .; D: .; J: TRBJ2-7; CDR3: CASSLAGRSYEQYF; DNA: TGTGCCAGCAGCTTAGCGGGACGCTCCTACGAGCAGTACTTC
V: TRBV2; size: .; D: .; J: TRBJ1-5; CDR3: CASSEQGGQPQHF; DNA: TGTGCCAGCAGTGAACAGGGTGGACAGCCCCAGCATTTT
V: TRBV11-2; size: .; D: TRBD2; J: TRBJ2-7; CDR3: CASSLSKGLEDLYEQYF; DNA: TGTGCCAGCAGCTTATCAAAAGGACTAGAGGACCTCTACGAGCAGTACTTC
V: TRBV28; size: .; D: .; J: TRBJ2-7; CDR3: CASSLVPGQSSYEQYF; DNA: TGTGCCAGCAGTTTGGTTCCAGGACAGAGCTCCTACGAGCAGTACTTC
V: TRBV29-1; size: .; D: .; J: TRBJ2-7; CDR3: CSVGGWGREQYF; DNA: TGCAGCGTTGGTGGCTGGGGTCGCGAGCAGTACTTC
V: TRBV19; size: .; D: .; J: TRBJ2-1; CDR3: CASSMVGRSEQFF; DNA: TGTGCCAGTAGTATGGTGGGGAGGAGTGAGCAGTTCTTC